This TCR beta chain was profiled in a study of radiation and T cells in renal cell carcinoma. Study-wide findings and caveats: Irradiated tumors had higher TCR clonality than control tumors.

The treatment here: 15 Gy SBRT to primary tumor, nephrectomy 4 weeks later. Data came from immunoSEQ multiplex PCR; TCRdb stores just in-frame clones and leaves some out. Altogether several thousand clones are present, around 53% being singletons, with the ten largest covering about a fifth. Germline V gene sequence: CDR1 SNHLY, CDR2 FYNNEI. The CDR3 extends over 11 amino acids. With respect to this clone: Its specificity is unknown. The junction departs from germline at one end; a sequencing error may be responsible.

The receptor comes from a man aged 55 to 69 with renal cell carcinoma. Here the sequenced sample was tumor tissue, taken from a patient whose treatment included radiotherapy and nephrectomy. This sequence joins TRBV2 and TRBJ2-1; TRBD2 matches 8 bases. The chain's CDR3 is CASEQSGSTLF. The CDR3 bases are TGTGCCAGCGAGCAGAGCGGGAGTACGCTCTTC.